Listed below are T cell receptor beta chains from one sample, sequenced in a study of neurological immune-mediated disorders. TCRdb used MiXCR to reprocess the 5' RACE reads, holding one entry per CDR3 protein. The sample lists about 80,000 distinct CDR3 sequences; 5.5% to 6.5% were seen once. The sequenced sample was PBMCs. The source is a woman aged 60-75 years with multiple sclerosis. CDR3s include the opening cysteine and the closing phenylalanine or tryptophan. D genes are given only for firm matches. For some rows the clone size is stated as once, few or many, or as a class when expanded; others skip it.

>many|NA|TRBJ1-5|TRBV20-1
TGCAGTGCTAGAGTCTATTCGGGCCCGTATAGCAATCAGCCCCAGCATTTT
CSARVYSGPYSNQPQHF
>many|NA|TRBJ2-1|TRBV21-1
TGTGCCAGCAGCCCCCGGGAAATAGCGGGGGGGAAGATAAACAATGAGCAGTTCTTC
CASSPREIAGGKINNEQFF
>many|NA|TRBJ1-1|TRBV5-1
TGCGCCAGCAGCTTGGTTGCAGCTAACACTGAAGCTTTCTTT
CASSLVAANTEAFF
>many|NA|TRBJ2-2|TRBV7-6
TGTGCCAGCAGATTAGGGGCAGTGAGCACCGGGGAGCTGTTTTTT
CASRLGAVSTGELFF
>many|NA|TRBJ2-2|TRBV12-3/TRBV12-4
TGTGCCAGCAGTTTAGATCCCGGGGAGCTGTTTTTT
CASSLDPGELFF
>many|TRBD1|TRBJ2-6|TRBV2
TGTGCCAGCAATCTGGACAGGGCTGGTGGGGCCAACGTCCTGACTTTC
CASNLDRAGGANVLTF
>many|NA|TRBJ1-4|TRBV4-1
TGCGCCAGCAGCCGACTGCTCGGTGAAAAACTGTTTTTT
CASSRLLGEKLFF
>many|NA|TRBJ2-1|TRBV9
TGTGCCAGCAGCGTAGGAGGAGGGAATAATAATGAGCAGTTCTTC
CASSVGGGNNNEQFF
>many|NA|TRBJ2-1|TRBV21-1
TGTGCCAGCAGCAAAGGGGAAGGGACTAGAGGCAATGAGCAGTTCTTC
CASSKGEGTRGNEQFF
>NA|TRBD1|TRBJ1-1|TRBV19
TGTGCCAGTTCCAGGGGGATTATGAACACTGAAGCTTTCTTT
CASSRGIMNTEAFF
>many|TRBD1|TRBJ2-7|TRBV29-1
TGCAGCGTTCTACGACAGGGTAGCGAGCAGTACTTC
CSVLRQGSEQYF
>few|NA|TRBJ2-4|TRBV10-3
TGTGCCATCAGTGAGTCGACGGCAGCCGGCAAAAACATTCAGTACTTC
CAISESTAAGKNIQYF
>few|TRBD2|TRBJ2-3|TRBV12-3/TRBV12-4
TGTGCCAGCAGCGGACTAGCGGGGGGAATGACAGATACGCAGTATTTT
CASSGLAGGMTDTQYF
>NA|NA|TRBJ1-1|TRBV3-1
TGTGCCAGCAGCCTAGGGTTCTATGGGACTGAAGCTTTCTTT
CASSLGFYGTEAFF